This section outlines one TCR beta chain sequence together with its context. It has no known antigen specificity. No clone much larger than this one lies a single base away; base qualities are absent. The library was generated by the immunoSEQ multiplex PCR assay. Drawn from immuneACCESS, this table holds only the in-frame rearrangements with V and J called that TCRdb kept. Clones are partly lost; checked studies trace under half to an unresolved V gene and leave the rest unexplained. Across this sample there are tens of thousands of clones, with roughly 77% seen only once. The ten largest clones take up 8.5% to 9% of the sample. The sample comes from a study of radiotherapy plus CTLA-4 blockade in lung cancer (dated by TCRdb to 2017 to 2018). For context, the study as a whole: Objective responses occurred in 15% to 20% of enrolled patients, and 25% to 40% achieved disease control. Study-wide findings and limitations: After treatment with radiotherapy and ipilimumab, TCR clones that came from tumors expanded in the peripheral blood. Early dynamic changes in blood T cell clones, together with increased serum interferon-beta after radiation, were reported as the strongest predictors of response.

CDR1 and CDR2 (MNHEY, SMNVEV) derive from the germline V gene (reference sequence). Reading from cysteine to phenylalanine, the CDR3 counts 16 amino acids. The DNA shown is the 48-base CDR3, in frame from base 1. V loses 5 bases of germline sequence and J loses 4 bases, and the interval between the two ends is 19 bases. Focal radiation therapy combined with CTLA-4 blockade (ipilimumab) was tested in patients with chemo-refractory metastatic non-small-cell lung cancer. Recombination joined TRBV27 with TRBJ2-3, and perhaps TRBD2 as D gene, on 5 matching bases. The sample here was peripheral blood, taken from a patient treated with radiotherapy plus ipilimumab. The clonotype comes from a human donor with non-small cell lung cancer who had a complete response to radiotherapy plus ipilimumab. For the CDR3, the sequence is CASSPTRRTLADTQYF. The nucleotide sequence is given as TGTGCCAGCAGTCCTACCCGCCGGACTCTTGCAGATACGCAGTATTTT.